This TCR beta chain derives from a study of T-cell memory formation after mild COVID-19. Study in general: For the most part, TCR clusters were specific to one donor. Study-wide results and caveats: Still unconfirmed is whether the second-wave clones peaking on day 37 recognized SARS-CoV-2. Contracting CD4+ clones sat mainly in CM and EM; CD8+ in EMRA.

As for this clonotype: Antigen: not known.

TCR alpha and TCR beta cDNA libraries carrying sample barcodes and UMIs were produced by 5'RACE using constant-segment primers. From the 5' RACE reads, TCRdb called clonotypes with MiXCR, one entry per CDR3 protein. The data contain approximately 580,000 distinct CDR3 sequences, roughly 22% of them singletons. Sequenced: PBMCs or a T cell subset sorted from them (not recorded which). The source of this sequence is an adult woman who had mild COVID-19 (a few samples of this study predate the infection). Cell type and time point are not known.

For the CDR3, the DNA is TGTGCCAGCAGCTTAGGTCGGGGTGTTGCATATGGCTACACCTTC. Its translation: CASSLGRGVAYGYTF. The gene calls are TRBV7-8 and TRBJ1-2; no clear D. V was trimmed by 1 base and J by 5 bases, leaving 14 bases between them. CDR1 is SGHVS and CDR2 is FQNEAQ in the germline V gene. The CDR3 runs 15 residues.